Only a few counts were recorded for the clone carrying this T cell receptor (beta chain). As yet, its antigen is unknown. The data were obtained in a study of CD8 T cells in ankylosing spondylitis. Study-wide points: Previous work reported some of these motif variants in the synovial fluid and blood of reactive arthritis. Blood from ankylosing spondylitis patients appeared to carry a characteristic roughly 8-variant TCR beta motif.

There are 16 residues in the CDR3. Germline CDR1 reads SGHTA; CDR2 reads FQGNSA. The ends were cut back, 0 bases at V and 7 bases at J, with 18 bases in the middle. Each TCR beta library was made by quantitative 5'-RACE that incorporated molecular barcodes. Each CDR3 protein gets one entry after TCRdb re-called the 5' RACE reads with MiXCR. The sample lists approximately 540,000 distinct CDR3 sequences, 10% to 15% seen once, with 6.8% in the top ten. The chain uses TRBV7-2 and TRBJ1-2; perhaps TRBD1 as D (6 bases). What was sequenced was blood, either unsorted or a sorted T cell fraction (not recorded which). This sequence was found in a male donor with ankylosing spondylitis. Here the CDR3 reads CASSLAGPGEWGGYTF. The CDR3 DNA reads TGTGCCAGCAGCTTAGCGGGGCCAGGGGAATGGGGTGGCTACACCTTC.